A single sample gave rise to the 20 T cell receptor beta chains below, sequenced in a study of T cell responses to AZD1222 COVID-19 vaccine. TCRdb keeps only in-frame clones here, not all; method: immunoSEQ multiplex PCR. This table has about 170,000 clones, 87% appearing once. The material was peripheral blood, obtained 28 days after the second AZD1222 dose. The receptors were sampled from an adult who received the AZD1222 COVID-19 vaccine.

The chain couples TRBV4-1 to TRBJ1-1; 7 bases match TRBD1. V was clipped by 4 bases and J by 4 bases; unmatched bases: 12. Germline loops: CDR1 MGHRA, CDR2 YSYEKL. The length of the CDR3 is 16 residues. This CDR3 is CASSLFDRVVRTEAFF. As DNA, the CDR3 is TGCGCCAGCAGCCTATTTGACAGGGTAGTTCGCACTGAAGCTTTCTTT.

The rearrangement links TRBV19 to TRBJ1-5; D possibly corresponds to TRBD1 (5 bases). CDR1 is LNHDA, CDR2 SQIVND, per germline (reference sequence). V lost 3 bases and J lost 6, with 9 bases in between. The CDR3 loop spans 13 amino acids. The CDR3, as DNA: TGTGCCAGTAGTATGGGGGAAACTCAGCCCCAGCATTTT. Protein sequence: CASSMGETQPQHF.

The rearrangement uses TRBV4-1 and TRBJ1-6; TRBD1 matches at 9 bases. The junction had 7 bases not matched to a gene; V was cut back by 0 bases and J by 10 bases. CDR3 length equals 16 residues. Germline CDR1 reads MGHRA; CDR2 reads YSYEKL. The DNA for the CDR3 is TGCGCCAGCAGCCAAGATTACAGGGGGCCTGGGTCACCCCTCCACTTT. Protein: CASSQDYRGPGSPLHF.

The rearrangement joins TRBV6-1 to TRBJ2-7; 10 nucleotides align to TRBD2. CDR3 length: 16 residues. Germline loops: CDR1 MNHNS, CDR2 SASEGT. Trimming at V came to 1 base and at J to 1 base, leaving 4 bases not matched to a gene. The CDR3 DNA reads TGTGCCAGCAGTGAAGAGGATAGCGGGGGGTCCTACGAGCAGTACTTC. Translating gives CASSEEDSGGSYEQYF.

V gene TRBV12-3 or TRBV12-4 combines with J gene TRBJ1-5, with D possibly matching TRBD1 (5 bases). Trimming took 3 bases from V and 7 from J, leaving 10 bases between them. CDR3 size: 13 residues. The CDR3 here is CASSFTGEQPQHF. Written as DNA, the CDR3 is TGTGCCAGCAGTTTTACGGGGGAGCAGCCCCAGCATTTT.

The J gene is TRBJ2-5, the V gene TRBV27; D might be TRBD2 (7 bases). V lost 5 bases and J lost 4, with 17 bases in between. This CDR3 spans 15 amino acids. Germline values: CDR1 MNHEY, CDR2 SMNVEV (reference sequence). As DNA, the CDR3 is TGTGCCAGCAGTCCCTGGGGGGGCCGGGGAGAGACCCAGTACTTC. Amino acid sequence: CASSPWGGRGETQYF.

The table lists this clone with a count of one. The CDR3 sequence: CASSQWGPVRLGYTF. CDR3 DNA sequence: TGTGCCAGCAGCCAGTGGGGGCCAGTAAGGCTTGGCTACACCTTC. This rearrangement joins TRBV3-1 (or the pseudogene TRBV3-2) to TRBJ1-2; a possible D gene is TRBD1 (6 bases). Germline V gene lookup returns CDR1 LGHDT and CDR2 YNNKEL (reference sequence). Trimming took 3 bases from V and 7 from J, leaving 18 bases between them. This CDR3 contains 15 residues.

The CDR3 reads CASSLPRGGYTF. The CDR3, as DNA: TGTGCCAGCAGCTTACCCCGTGGTGGCTACACCTTC. J is TRBJ1-2 and V is TRBV3-1 (or the pseudogene TRBV3-2); D is unclear. CDR1 and CDR2 (germline): LGHDT, YNNKEL (reference sequence). V gave up 5 bases and J gave up 7 bases, with 11 bases separating them. The CDR3 loop spans 12 amino acids.

The chain employs TRBV5-1 and TRBJ1-2, with D unresolved. The V and J ends lost 0 bases and 2 bases respectively, with 8 bases between them. This CDR3 region has 14 residues. Germline V lookup: CDR1 SGHRS, CDR2 YFSETQ. This chain's CDR3 is CASSLDNVNYGYTF. The CDR3 DNA reads as TGCGCCAGCAGCTTGGACAATGTGAACTATGGCTACACCTTC.

The chain uses TRBV27 and TRBJ2-7; D ambiguous. The germline V gene encodes CDR1 MNHEY and CDR2 SMNVEV (reference sequence). Trimming left V 5 bases short and J 3 bases short, with 14 bases between. CDR3 length: 14 residues. The CDR3 loop is CASSPQDLFYEQYF. Written as DNA, the CDR3 is TGTGCCAGCAGTCCCCAGGATCTCTTCTACGAGCAGTACTTC.

Only a few counts were recorded for this clone. The chain joins TRBV11-1 to TRBJ2-1; perhaps TRBD2 as D (6 bases). Germline values: CDR1 SGHAT, CDR2 FQDESV (reference sequence). Trimming removed 1 base from V and 8 bases from J, with 9 bases in between. The CDR3 runs 13 residues. CDR3 in amino acids: CASSLEGRYEQFF. In nucleotides, the CDR3 is TGTGCCAGCAGCTTAGAAGGGAGGTATGAGCAGTTCTTC.

J is TRBJ1-2 and V is TRBV5-4; D is undetermined. Germline V lookup: CDR1 SGHNT, CDR2 YYREEE (reference sequence). V gave up 4 bases and J gave up 3 bases, with 13 bases separating them. CDR3 size: 14 residues. For the CDR3, the DNA is TGTGCCAGCAGCGTCAGGAACTCCCACTATGGCTACACCTTC. Protein product: CASSVRNSHYGYTF.

The V gene is TRBV29-1, the J gene TRBJ1-2; D is possibly TRBD1 (6 bases). The V and J ends lost 3 bases and 8 bases respectively, with 13 bases between them. CDR3 length: 12 amino acids. CDR1 and CDR2 (germline): SQVTM, ANQGSEA. The CDR3 is CSVERGTSGYTF. CDR3 DNA: TGCAGCGTTGAGAGGGGGACGTCGGGCTACACCTTC. Filled out from reference TRBV29-1 and TRBJ1-2, the complete variable domain reads SAVISQKPSRDICQRGTSLTIQCQVDSQVTMMFWYRQQPGQSLTLIATANQGSEATYESGFVIDKFPISRPNLTFSTLTVSNMSPEDSSIYLCSVERGTSGYTFGSGTRLTVV.

V and J are TRBV5-8 and TRBJ1-2, with 11 bases lining up with TRBD1. The germline CDR1 and CDR2 sequences are SGHTS and YDEGEE. V shed 4 bases and J 4 bases; nucleotides not matched to a gene: 6. This CDR3 has 15 amino acids. CDR3: CASSVGTGGTYGYTF. CDR3 bases: TGTGCCAGCAGCGTAGGGACAGGGGGTACCTATGGCTACACCTTC.

The chain uses TRBV7-9 and TRBJ1-1; 9 bases are shared with TRBD1. Germline V lookup: CDR1 SEHNR, CDR2 FQNEAQ (reference sequence). The CDR3 is 14 amino acids. Trimming removed 3 bases from V and 6 bases from J; junction bases left unmatched: 5. The CDR3: CASSLSDRGAEAFF. CDR3 DNA sequence: TGTGCCAGCAGCTTGTCCGACAGGGGGGCTGAAGCTTTCTTT.

V usage is TRBV10-2 and J usage is TRBJ1-1; D is unclear. CDR3 size: 13 residues. V lost 9 bases to trimming and J lost 4 bases, with 15 bases between them. Germline values: CDR1 WSHSY, CDR2 SAAADI. Written as DNA, the CDR3 is TGCGCCAGTTCGGACTTCGGAGGCACTGAAGCTTTCTTT. This translates into CASSDFGGTEAFF.

This chain uses TRBV30 with TRBJ1-1, with no clear D. The CDR3 covers 12 residues. Germline V CDR1 and CDR2: GTSNPN, SVGIG (reference sequence). V was shortened by 0 bases and J by 8 bases, with 10 bases between the two germline ends. The CDR3 DNA reads TGTGCCTGGAGTGTACGGCGAGTCGAAGCTTTCTTT. It translates to CAWSVRRVEAFF. The whole variable domain, filled in from reference TRBV30 and TRBJ1-1, reads SQTIHQWPATLVQPVGSPLSLECTVEGTSNPNLYWYRQAAGRGLQLLFYSVGIGQISSEVPQNLSASRPQDRQFILSSKKLLLSDSGFYLCAWSVRRVEAFFGQGTRLTVV.

CDR3 DNA: TGCGCCAGCAGTGAGTCCGGTATCCACGAGCAGTACTTC. This translates into CASSESGIHEQYF. The rearrangement links TRBV10-2 to TRBJ2-7; D gene uncertain. V shed 0 bases and J shed 5 bases, with 8 bases lying between them. This CDR3 is 13 amino acids long. From germline, CDR1 is WSHSY and CDR2 SAAADI.

The chain uses TRBV6-5 and TRBJ1-3, with 7 bases that match TRBD1. The CDR3 has 15 residues. Germline V gives CDR1 MNHEY, CDR2 SVGAGI. Trimming took 6 bases from V and 2 from J; bases not matched to a gene: 7. The CDR3 nucleotides read TGTGCCAGCAGCCATGGAGGGGGCACTGGAAACACCATATATTTT. Its translation is CASSHGGGTGNTIYF.

The chain carries TRBV6-5 and TRBJ1-2; tentative D call: TRBD1 (5 bases). The germline gives CDR1 MNHEY, CDR2 SVGAGI. The CDR3 consists of 14 residues. With 6 bases removed from V and 7 bases from J, the gap between germline ends came to 18 bases. The DNA of the CDR3 is TGTGCCAGCAGGATTGGGGGATTACACGGTGGCTACACCTTC. It is translated as CASRIGGLHGGYTF.